What follows are 30 T cell receptor beta chains derived from one specimen sequenced in a study of OX40 agonist ivuxolimab in advanced cancers. TCRdb keeps only in-frame clones here, not all; method: immunoSEQ multiplex PCR. The sample lists about 94,000 clones; 87% were seen once. The sequencing here drew on CD4+ or CD8+ T cells sorted from blood, taken in a trial of the OX40 agonist ivuxolimab. These receptor sequences come from an adult with an advanced solid tumor such as melanoma, head and neck, liver or kidney cancer.

The V gene is TRBV4-2, the J gene TRBJ1-2; perhaps TRBD1 as D (5 bases). The germline gives CDR1 LGHNA, CDR2 YNFKEQ. CDR3 size: 15 residues. V lost 1 base to trimming and J lost 5 bases, with 14 bases between them. Here the CDR3 DNA reads TGTGCCAGCAGCCAAGCTGACAGTGCGAATTATGGCTACACCTTC. Its protein product is CASSQADSANYGYTF.

CDR3 coding DNA: TGTGCCAGCAGCTTAGTCGGGGGGGCATACAATGAGCAGTTCTTC. Translation gives CASSLVGGAYNEQFF. This chain joins TRBV13 and TRBJ2-1; 8 bases are a match to TRBD2. Germline-derived CDR1 and CDR2 are PRHDT and FYEKMQ (reference sequence). Trimming cost V 1 base and J 4 bases; bases outside gene matches: 3. The CDR3 consists of 15 residues.

The chain has TRBV23-1 and TRBJ2-6; D uncertain. TRBV23-1 is recorded as an ORF, its role being uncertain. The V end lost 4 bases, the J end lost 0 bases, and 7 bases lay between the germline ends. The CDR3 extends over 15 amino acids. The CDR3 DNA is TGCGCCAGCAGTCCCGTAAGCTCTGGGGCCAACGTCCTGACTTTC. Amino acids: CASSPVSSGANVLTF.

V is TRBV5-1 and J is TRBJ2-3; 8 bases fit TRBD2. The length of the CDR3 is 15 residues. Germline V lookup: CDR1 SGHRS, CDR2 YFSETQ. V lost 5 bases, J lost 6 bases, and 11 bases stayed unmatched. The CDR3: CASRAGAGGPDTQYF. For the CDR3, the DNA is TGCGCCAGCAGAGCGGGCGCGGGGGGTCCGGATACGCAGTATTTT.

The chain has TRBV27 and TRBJ2-7; tentatively, D is TRBD1 or TRBD2 (6 bases each). Looked up from germline, CDR1 is MNHEY and CDR2 is SMNVEV (reference sequence). Trimming stripped 2 bases from V and 11 bases from J, with 28 bases between. CDR3 length: 17 amino acids. CDR3 sequence reads: CASSLQGLAELSGVKYF. Written as DNA, the CDR3 is TGTGCCAGCAGTTTACAGGGGTTAGCGGAGCTGTCTGGCGTGAAGTACTTC.

The chain has TRBV11-3 and TRBJ2-5; TRBD2 matches at 12 bases. This CDR3 comprises 15 residues. Germline-derived CDR1 and CDR2 are SGHNT and YENEEA. V lost 0 bases and J lost 11; bases outside the gene matches: 7. The CDR3 nucleotides read TGTGCCAGCAGCTTAGAGCTAGCGGGGGGGCCTCCACAGTACTTC. This gives the protein CASSLELAGGPPQYF.

The rearrangement links TRBV5-1 to TRBJ2-3; D gene uncertain. Looked up from germline, CDR1 is SGHRS and CDR2 is YFSETQ. Trimming cost V 0 bases and J 8 bases, with 13 bases left between them. The CDR3 totals 14 residues. The chain's CDR3 is CASSLVQSQGTQYF. For the CDR3, the DNA is TGCGCCAGCAGCTTGGTACAGTCACAAGGTACGCAGTATTTT.

The J gene is TRBJ1-5, the V gene TRBV30; no clear D. Trimming removed 0 bases from V and 0 bases from J, with 3 bases in between. Germline CDR1 reads GTSNPN; CDR2 reads SVGIG (reference sequence). This CDR3 has 13 amino acids. The CDR3 sequence: CAWSVLSNQPQHF. CDR3 DNA: TGTGCCTGGAGTGTACTTAGCAATCAGCCCCAGCATTTT.

V gene TRBV7-9 combines with J gene TRBJ2-7; D may correspond to TRBD1 or TRBD2 (5 bases each). The germline gives CDR1 SEHNR, CDR2 FQNEAQ (reference sequence). V dropped 3 bases and J dropped 0 bases, with 9 bases sitting between them. The CDR3 sequence is 14 residues long. CDR3: CASSFGASSYEQYF. The CDR3 DNA is TGTGCCAGCAGCTTCGGGGCAAGCTCCTACGAGCAGTACTTC.

The V call is TRBV12-5, the J call TRBJ1-3, with no clear D. Trimming shortened V by 2 bases and J by 4 bases, and 6 bases separated the two germline ends. Germline V gene sequence: CDR1 LGHNT, CDR2 FRNRAP. The CDR3 is made up of 13 amino acids. The CDR3 DNA is TGTGCTAGTGGTTTGAGTGGAGGAAACACCATATATTTT. Its protein product is CASGLSGGNTIYF.

The chain uses TRBV2 and TRBJ1-2; D not certain. Germline values: CDR1 SNHLY, CDR2 FYNNEI. Deletions cut 0 bases from V and 5 bases from J, with 13 bases between. The CDR3 totals 15 residues. CDR3: CASSEASGIGYGYTF. The CDR3 nucleotides read TGTGCCAGCAGTGAAGCATCCGGGATTGGGTATGGCTACACCTTC.

J is TRBJ1-1 and V is TRBV27; 9 bases are shared with TRBD1. V shed 4 bases and J 4 bases; nucleotides not matched to a gene: 4. CDR3 length: 14 residues. Germline V lookup: CDR1 MNHEY, CDR2 SMNVEV (reference sequence). CDR3 coding DNA: TGTGCCAGCAGTTCGACAGGGGGAGTCACTGAAGCTTTCTTT. Amino acid sequence: CASSSTGGVTEAFF.

This chain connects TRBV9 to TRBJ2-2; TRBD2 agrees at 11 bases. Trimming removed 0 bases from V and 7 bases from J; junction bases left unmatched: 5. Germline loops: CDR1 SGDLS, CDR2 YYNGEE. The CDR3 covers 16 residues. The CDR3, as DNA: TGTGCCAGCAGCGTAGCCCCTAGCGGGGGGCACGGGGAGCTGTTTTTT. Translation gives CASSVAPSGGHGELFF.

This clone was seen just once. The chain employs TRBV11-1 and TRBJ2-2; the match to TRBD1 covers 9 bases. The CDR3 consists of 15 residues. Germline-derived CDR1 and CDR2 are SGHAT and FQDESV (reference sequence). V lost 1 base, J lost 6 bases, and 3 bases stayed unmatched. The CDR3 DNA reads as TGTGCCAGCAGCTTAGAGCACAGGGGGCCCGGGGAGCTGTTTTTT. It translates to CASSLEHRGPGELFF. The whole variable domain, remainder taken from reference TRBV11-1 and TRBJ2-2, is EAEVAQSPRYKITEKSQAVAFWCDPISGHATLYWYRQILGQGPELLVQFQDESVVDDSQLPKDRFSAERLKGVDSTLKIQPAELGDSAMYLCASSLEHRGPGELFFGEGSRLTVL.

CDR3 in DNA: TGTGCCAGCAGCTTCTCCCAAGAGACCCAGTACTTC. This gives the protein CASSFSQETQYF. The V and J genes are TRBV11-2 and TRBJ2-5, with D hard to call. Germline-derived CDR1 and CDR2 are SGHAT and FQNNGV. The CDR3 sequence is 12 residues long. Trimming took 3 bases from V and 1 from J, leaving 3 bases between them.

This clone was found once. The rearrangement uses TRBV6-4 and TRBJ2-3; D not resolved. The CDR3 spans 15 residues. Deletions cut 0 bases from V and 0 bases from J, with 7 bases between. The germline gives CDR1 MRHNA, CDR2 SNTAGT. This chain's CDR3 is CASSDSSRSTDTQYF. The CDR3 region has the DNA TGTGCCAGCAGTGACTCGAGTCGTAGCACAGATACGCAGTATTTT.

The chain recombines TRBV19 with TRBJ2-5, with TRBD2 identical over 13 bases. The trim removed 4 bases at V and 7 bases at J, leaving 24 bases unmatched. CDR1 is LNHDA, CDR2 SQIVND, per germline (reference sequence). The CDR3 has 21 residues. The CDR3 is CASSTNPEGLAGSPREGTQYF. As DNA, the CDR3 is TGTGCCAGTAGTACCAACCCCGAGGGACTAGCGGGGTCGCCTCGAGAAGGGACCCAGTACTTC.

The V gene is TRBV2, the J gene TRBJ1-1; no reliable D call. V lost 4 bases to trimming and J lost 4 bases, with 10 bases between them. The CDR3 totals 13 residues. Germline CDR1 SNHLY, CDR2 FYNNEI. In nucleotides, the CDR3 is TGTGCCAGCAGTGTATGGGTGGTCACTGAAGCTTTCTTT. It is translated as CASSVWVVTEAFF.

The rearrangement joins TRBV4-3 to TRBJ1-1; 7 positions match TRBD1. The CDR3 has 13 amino acids. With 4 bases clipped from V and 4 bases from J, the junction kept 3 bases outside the gene matches. From germline, CDR1 is LGHNA and CDR2 YSLEER. CDR3 sequence: CASSPQGGTEAFF. The CDR3 DNA follows: TGCGCCAGCAGCCCTCAGGGGGGCACTGAAGCTTTCTTT.

The chain combines TRBV29-1 with TRBJ1-2; TRBD1 matches at 7 bases. This CDR3 spans 12 amino acids. In germline, CDR1 is SQVTM, CDR2 ANQGSEA. After removal of 2 bases from V and 7 bases from J, the junction contained 4 bases not matched to a gene. CDR3 protein: CSVEPGGIGYTF. For the CDR3, the DNA is TGCAGCGTTGAACCAGGGGGGATTGGCTACACCTTC.

The chain couples TRBV19 to TRBJ1-2, with 9 bases identical to TRBD1. Germline loops: CDR1 LNHDA, CDR2 SQIVND (reference sequence). Losses at the gene ends were 5 bases for V and 2 bases for J; bases not matched to a gene: 3. There are 14 residues in the CDR3. This CDR3 is CASSPGQGNYGYTF. For the CDR3, the DNA is TGTGCCAGTAGTCCGGGACAGGGAAACTATGGCTACACCTTC.

This chain uses TRBV5-1 with TRBJ1-1; perhaps TRBD1 as D (5 bases). The CDR3 is 15 amino acids. With 6 bases removed from V and 1 base from J, the gap between germline ends came to 16 bases. Germline lookup yields CDR1 SGHRS and CDR2 YFSETQ. The CDR3 DNA sequence: TGCGCCAGCAAAACCGGGGGTCGAGGGAACACTGAAGCTTTCTTT. It yields the protein CASKTGGRGNTEAFF.

The chain links TRBV15 to TRBJ1-1; D uncertain. The CDR3 is 15 amino acids. CDR1 is LNHNV, CDR2 YYDKDF, per germline (reference sequence). V lost 0 bases, J lost 4 bases, and 12 bases lay in between. CDR3 DNA sequence: TGTGCCACCAGCAGAGATTCGGCCTACAGCACTGAAGCTTTCTTT. Protein product: CATSRDSAYSTEAFF.

This chain joins TRBV5-6 and TRBJ1-1; TRBD1 agrees at 8 bases. Germline V gene lookup returns CDR1 SGHDT and CDR2 YYEEEE. J gave up 2 bases and V 2 bases, and 5 bases lay outside the gene matches. This CDR3 is 15 amino acids long. The CDR3 nucleotides are TGTGCCAGCAGCTTAGTCGGACAGGGCAACACTGAAGCTTTCTTT. It codes for CASSLVGQGNTEAFF.

V and J are TRBV5-6 and TRBJ1-5; maybe TRBD1 (5 bases). Germline-derived CDR1 and CDR2 are SGHDT and YYEEEE. Trimming removed 4 bases at V and 6 bases at J, with 14 bases between. The CDR3 runs 14 residues. CDR3 nucleotide sequence: TGTGCCAGCAGCATCCGGGGCAGTAGTCAGCCCCAGCATTTT. This codes for CASSIRGSSQPQHF.

This clone is a singleton in its sample. The chain is built from TRBV10-2 and TRBJ2-1; TRBD2 matches at 10 bases. Germline CDR1 WSHSY, CDR2 SAAADI. After removal of 5 bases from V and 7 bases from J, the junction contained 11 bases not matched to a gene. This CDR3 contains 16 residues. CDR3 protein: CASSPLAGPARNEQFF. The CDR3 DNA follows: TGCGCCAGCAGTCCACTAGCGGGGCCTGCGCGGAATGAGCAGTTCTTC.

This rearrangement joins TRBV6-5 to TRBJ1-2; D not certain. The CDR3 runs 12 residues. Trimming took 4 bases from V and 3 from J, leaving 6 bases between them. Germline assignment: CDR1 MNHEY and CDR2 SVGAGI. The CDR3 sequence is CASSWGDYGYTF. CDR3 bases: TGTGCCAGCAGTTGGGGAGACTATGGCTACACCTTC.

The chain uses TRBV4-1 and TRBJ1-1, with a possible D match to TRBD1 (5 bases). Per the germline V gene, CDR1 is MGHRA and CDR2 is YSYEKL. The CDR3 is made up of 16 amino acids. V gave up 1 base and J gave up 5 bases, with 17 bases separating them. The CDR3 DNA reads TGCGCCAGCAGCCAAGTCTTACATACGGGGGGAACTGAAGCTTTCTTT. Translation: CASSQVLHTGGTEAFF.

This rearrangement joins TRBV30 to TRBJ1-1; no clear D gene. Germline assignment: CDR1 GTSNPN and CDR2 SVGIG (reference sequence). V was clipped by 0 bases and J by 0 bases, with 11 bases between them. The CDR3 is 15 residues long. CDR3 amino acids: CAWSVPLTLNTEAFF. The CDR3, as DNA: TGTGCCTGGAGTGTACCGCTAACCCTGAACACTGAAGCTTTCTTT.

The chain has TRBV10-3 and TRBJ1-5; D may be TRBD1 (5 bases). Germline lookup yields CDR1 ENHRY and CDR2 SYGVKD. This CDR3 has 13 residues. Trimming stripped 6 bases from V and 4 bases from J, with 10 bases between. The CDR3 region has the DNA TGTGCCATCAGGGGGGACGCGAATCAGCCCCAGCATTTT. It yields the protein CAIRGDANQPQHF.